One sample yielded the 4 T cell receptor beta chains listed below, sequenced in a study of identical twins. In TCRdb, the 5' RACE reads were re-called with MiXCR into one record per CDR3 protein. The sample includes 500,000 or so distinct CDR3 sequences, roughly an eighth of them seen just once. The same sample was also studied in work on yellow fever vaccine responses in identical twins.

The sample consisted of CD4+ T cells sorted from blood. The receptors were gathered from a woman aged 18-30 years in good health.

The gene calls are TRBV20-1 and TRBJ2-1; 9 nucleotides align to TRBD2. The V gene end was trimmed by 1 base and the J gene end by 15 bases; junction bases not matched to a gene: 7. Germline V gene sequence: CDR1 DFQATT, CDR2 SNEGSKA (reference sequence). The CDR3 has 12 residues. This chain's CDR3 is CSARASGTSRFF. The DNA of the CDR3 is TGCAGTGCTAGAGCTAGCGGGACGTCTCGGTTCTTC.

On this clonotype: At one boundary the junction diverges from the germline segment, which might be a read error. The chain uses TRBV7-8 and TRBJ2-5, with D perhaps matching TRBD2 (5 bases). The germline CDR1 and CDR2 sequences are SGHVS and FQNEAQ. This CDR3 spans 16 amino acids. The CDR3 loop reads CASSLAGLRVVETQYF. For the CDR3, the DNA is TGTGCCAGCAGCCTAGCTGGCCTCCGAGTTGTGGAGACCCAGTACTTC.

The genes are TRBV5-4 and TRBJ1-4, with D possibly being TRBD1 (6 bases). Germline V gives CDR1 SGHNT, CDR2 YYREEE (reference sequence). This CDR3 is built from 14 residues. V lost 0 bases to trimming and J lost 7 bases, with 10 bases between them. CDR3 in amino acids: CASSLGGASEKLFF. CDR3 in DNA: TGTGCCAGCAGCTTGGGGGGGGCCAGTGAAAAACTGTTTTTT.

This clonotype has more than one count but fewer than ten. V is TRBV15 and J is TRBJ1-2, with D tentatively TRBD1 (5 bases). Germline V gene sequence: CDR1 LNHNV, CDR2 YYDKDF (reference sequence). The CDR3 extends over 14 amino acids. V shed 4 bases and J shed 2 bases, with 11 bases lying between them. The CDR3 DNA follows: TGTGCCACCAGCACCTGGGGGTCCAACTATGGCTACACCTTC. It codes for CATSTWGSNYGYTF.